A single T cell receptor (delta chain) is shown here with its context. Its antigen is undetermined. A far more abundant clone sits one base away, making this likely a read error. This sample also contains other DNA sequences that code for the same CDR3. CDR1 is GEAIGNYY, CDR2 EKD, per germline. This CDR3 spans 15 amino acids. Sequencing covered both gamma and delta TCR chains per sample. TCRdb redid the clone calls on the multiplex PCR reads with CATT. The sample records roughly 90,000 delta-chain clones, roughly 1.4% being singletons. Vgamma9/Vdelta2+ and Vdelta2-negative gammadelta T cells were flow-sorted from PBMC for bulk sequencing. This entry belongs to a study of γδ T cells in repeated Plasmodium falciparum infection. Study observations and caveats: Malian donors came from one small rural village, predominantly one ethnic group.

The source is a pool of human donors (malaria-infected and uninfected, not separated). Sequenced input: gamma-delta T cells from blood. This chain connects TRDV2 to TRDJ1, with 9 bases identical to TRDD3. The J gene, missing from TCRdb, was assigned here through DNA to germline matching. The CDR3 here is CACEPLGDYTDKLIF. The DNA of the CDR3 is TGTGCTTGTGAGCCTCTGGGGGATTACACCGATAAACTCATCTTT.